The sequence of this TCR beta chain was determined in a study of T cell changes during pregnancy in multiple sclerosis. Only in-frame clones appear in the TCRdb table, and some are missing; sequencing was by immunoSEQ multiplex PCR. The sample lists approximately 98,000 clones; about 90% were seen once. This sequence originates from a female donor in good health, enrolled as a control in a pregnancy study. The sequencing here drew on peripheral blood, taken after pregnancy.

Here the CDR3 reads CASSLVAAPGGGSQETQYF. Here the CDR3 DNA reads TGTGCCAGCAGCTTAGTAGCAGCTCCAGGGGGCGGGTCGCAAGAGACCCAGTACTTC. The rearrangement links TRBV7-2 to TRBJ2-5; 8 bases map to TRBD1. Germline V gene data show CDR1 as SGHTA and CDR2 as FQGNSA. The CDR3 has 19 amino acids. Trimming at V came to 1 base and at J to 2 bases, leaving 15 bases not matched to a gene. Looking up the rest from reference TRBV7-2 and TRBJ2-5 gives the full variable domain: GAGVSQSPSNKVTEKGKDVELRCDPISGHTALYWYRQSLGQGLEFLIYFQGNSAPDKSGLPSDRFSAERTGGSVSTLTIQRTQQEDSAVYLCASSLVAAPGGGSQETQYFGPGTRLLVL.